The 18 T cell receptor beta chains in this list originate from one sample, sequenced in a study of blood T cell repertoires in COVID-19. Sequencing was performed with immunoSEQ multiplex PCR; in TCRdb, only in-frame clones are kept and a portion is missing. This table has about half a million clones, 75% to 90% appearing once. Sequencing input: peripheral blood. Every receptor here comes from a human donor in a cohort sampled during active COVID-19.

In the case of this clone: Within the sample, other DNA sequences also encode this same CDR3. The chain carries TRBV5-1 and TRBJ2-2; weak D call: TRBD2 (5 bases). V was cut by 3 bases and J by 2 bases, with 11 bases left in between. Germline CDR1 SGHRS, CDR2 YFSETQ. The CDR3 is 15 amino acids. In DNA, the CDR3 is TGCGCCAGCAGCTACAGCGGAGCTAACACCGGGGAGCTGTTTTTT. It is translated as CASSYSGANTGELFF.

This chain links TRBV3-1 (or the pseudogene TRBV3-2) with TRBJ1-4; tentatively, D is TRBD1 (5 bases). The germline V and J ends were trimmed by 5 bases and 5 bases, with 18 bases remaining between them. CDR3 length: 16 amino acids. The germline V gene encodes CDR1 LGHDT and CDR2 YNNKEL (reference sequence). The CDR3 DNA is TGTGCCAGCAGCGATAACTCGCGGGGGTCAAATGAAAAACTGTTTTTT. Translating it yields CASSDNSRGSNEKLFF.

The chain is built from TRBV9 and TRBJ2-7; 7 bases match TRBD1. The CDR3 has 14 amino acids. V was clipped by 2 bases and J by 0 bases; unmatched bases: 2. Germline CDR1 reads SGDLS; CDR2 reads YYNGEE. The CDR3 loop reads CASSVGQNSYEQYF. DNA for the CDR3: TGTGCCAGCAGCGTGGGACAGAACTCCTACGAGCAGTACTTC.

This clone occurred once. The chain has TRBV27 and TRBJ2-3; 10 bases match TRBD2. The CDR3 totals 14 residues. CDR1 and CDR2 (germline): MNHEY, SMNVEV (reference sequence). V shed 11 bases, J shed 5 bases, and the junction held 10 bases outside the gene matches. CDR3 sequence: CASKRAGGGDTQYF. The CDR3 nucleotides are TGTGCCTCAAAGAGAGCGGGGGGGGGAGATACGCAGTATTTT.

This clone showed up just a few times. Other DNA sequences in the same sample also yield this CDR3. The genes are TRBV6-5 and TRBJ2-7; TRBD2 might be the D (5 bases). Trimming took 5 bases from V and 0 from J, leaving 11 bases between them. This CDR3 is 14 amino acids long. Germline loops: CDR1 MNHEY, CDR2 SVGAGI. The CDR3 spells CASSPGRASYEQYF. The DNA of the CDR3 is TGTGCCAGCAGTCCTGGGCGGGCCTCCTACGAGCAGTACTTC.

CDR3 sequence (DNA): TGTGCCAGCAGCTGGGGGGGAGATGGCTACACCTTC. Encoded protein: CASSWGGDGYTF. The gene calls are TRBV11-2 and TRBJ1-2; a weak D match, TRBD1 (5 bases). The CDR3 spans 12 residues. The V gene's germline CDR1 is SGHAT and CDR2 FQNNGV. V was clipped by 4 bases and J by 6 bases, with 9 bases between them.

The V gene is TRBV5-5, the J gene TRBJ2-3, with a tentative D call TRBD1 (6 bases). V lost 5 bases and J lost 7, with 20 bases in between. The CDR3 contains 15 residues. Germline CDR1 SGHKS, CDR2 YYEKEE (reference sequence). CDR3 sequence reads: CASSLDSTAQYTQYF. Here the CDR3 DNA reads TGTGCCAGCAGTCTGGACAGTACTGCACAATATACGCAGTATTTT.

V is TRBV11-3 and J is TRBJ2-7, with a weak D call TRBD1 (6 bases). The germline V gene encodes CDR1 SGHNT and CDR2 YENEEA. V lost 1 base and J lost 7, with 20 bases in between. This CDR3 spans 16 amino acids. The CDR3 is CASSLGMTGYTTEQYF. As DNA, the CDR3 is TGTGCCAGCAGCTTAGGTATGACAGGATATACTACGGAGCAGTACTTC.

The gene calls are TRBV6-4 and TRBJ1-2; no reliable D call. There are 13 residues in the CDR3. V was cut by 8 bases and J by 6 bases, with 16 bases left in between. Germline lookup yields CDR1 MRHNA and CDR2 SNTAGT. This CDR3 reads CASVEEGYDGYTF. The CDR3 DNA reads TGTGCCAGCGTGGAGGAGGGCTATGATGGCTACACCTTC.

V and J are TRBV3-1 (or the pseudogene TRBV3-2) and TRBJ1-5; D gene unclear. V was trimmed by 2 bases and J by 6 bases, leaving 23 bases between them. The CDR3 has 18 amino acids. Germline V CDR1 and CDR2: LGHDT, YNNKEL (reference sequence). Here the CDR3 reads CASSQIGRPRKFSQPQHF. The CDR3 DNA sequence: TGTGCCAGCAGCCAAATCGGGAGGCCGCGGAAATTTAGTCAGCCCCAGCATTTT.

The V call is TRBV19, the J call TRBJ1-4; a possible D gene is TRBD1 (5 bases). CDR1 is LNHDA, CDR2 SQIVND, per germline (reference sequence). CDR3 length: 14 amino acids. V gave up 3 bases and J gave up 1 base, with 6 bases separating them. The CDR3 protein is CASSITGTNEKLFF. Here the CDR3 DNA reads TGTGCCAGTAGTATTACAGGAACTAATGAAAAACTGTTTTTT.

This clone was found once. The rearrangement uses TRBV2 and TRBJ2-5; no firm D call. Trimming removed 1 base from V and 6 bases from J, with 3 bases in between. The CDR3 has 11 residues. Germline-derived CDR1 and CDR2 are SNHLY and FYNNEI. DNA of the CDR3: TGTGCCAGCAGTGAAGAGCAGACCCAGTACTTC. Its protein product is CASSEEQTQYF.

V and J are TRBV10-1 and TRBJ2-1; possibly TRBD1 for D (6 bases). Looked up from germline, CDR1 is WNHNN and CDR2 is SYGVQD (reference sequence). Trimming took 2 bases from V and 6 from J, leaving 17 bases between them. The CDR3 is 16 residues long. The CDR3 DNA reads TGCGCCAGCAGTGAGAAGGGCCAGGGGAAGGGCAATGAGCAGTTCTTC. It encodes CASSEKGQGKGNEQFF.

The V and J genes are TRBV2 and TRBJ2-3; TRBD2 matches 8 bases. Per the germline V gene, CDR1 is SNHLY and CDR2 is FYNNEI. V dropped 6 bases and J dropped 1; count of bases not matched to a gene: 6. The CDR3 loop spans 15 amino acids. CDR3 sequence: CASRKSGSGTDTQYF. DNA for the CDR3: TGTGCCAGCAGGAAGAGCGGGAGCGGCACAGATACGCAGTATTTT.

The chain has TRBV9 and TRBJ2-2, with TRBD2 as a possible D gene (6 bases). The ends were cut back, 1 base at V and 1 base at J, with 11 bases in the middle. This CDR3 has 16 amino acids. The germline gives CDR1 SGDLS, CDR2 YYNGEE. DNA for the CDR3: TGTGCCAGCAGCGTAAGGAGGGGAGGGAACACCGGGGAGCTGTTTTTT. Translating gives CASSVRRGGNTGELFF.

The J gene is TRBJ2-3, the V gene TRBV7-2; TRBD2 matches 12 bases. This CDR3 comprises 16 residues. CDR1 is SGHTA and CDR2 is FQGNSA in the germline V gene. The V and J ends lost 6 bases and 0 bases, in that order; junction bases with no gene match: 4. CDR3 coding DNA: TGTGCCAGCAGGGATGGACTAGCGGGGAGCACAGATACGCAGTATTTT. This codes for CASRDGLAGSTDTQYF.

The CDR3, as DNA: TGCGCCAGCAGCGTCCGGGACAGGTTTATCTCTGGGGCCAACGTCCTGACTTTC. It yields the protein CASSVRDRFISGANVLTF. V is TRBV5-1 and J is TRBJ2-6, with 8 bases aligning to TRBD1. After removal of 4 bases from V and 0 bases from J, the junction contained 9 bases not matched to a gene. The CDR3 runs to 18 residues. From germline, CDR1 is SGHRS and CDR2 YFSETQ.

This chain joins TRBV18 and TRBJ2-2; 9 nucleotides match TRBD1. The CDR3 runs 14 residues. Germline CDR1 KGHSH, CDR2 LQKENI. V gave up 6 bases and J gave up 5 bases; unmatched junction bases: 4. CDR3 in DNA: TGTGCCAGCTCTCTTGGACAGGGGACCGGGGAGCTGTTTTTT. Protein sequence: CASSLGQGTGELFF.